The 3 T cell receptor beta chains given below trace back to one sample, sequenced in a study of regulatory T cells in long-lasting Graves disease. Time point given: newly diagnosed GD, antithyroid drugs for less than 3 months. PBMCs were the source of the RNA used for TCR sequencing. TCR beta libraries were built with iRepertoire HTBI primers and Arm-PCR of CDR3 regions. TCRdb re-analysed the multiplex PCR reads in MiXCR, keeping a single row per CDR3 protein. The sample has around 400,000 distinct CDR3 sequences, around 11% seen once. The data were also submitted as part of a second study, on T cells in Graves' hyperthyroidism and ophthalmopathy.

The specimen comprised peripheral blood mononuclear cells (PBMCs), sampled at new diagnosis, from a patient treated with antithyroid drugs. The receptor source for this set is a woman aged 18-29 years with Graves disease.

This clonotype was seen many times. This chain connects TRBV5-1 to TRBJ1-2; TRBD1 is a possible D gene (5 bases). Trimming removed 0 bases from V and 2 bases from J, with 14 bases in between. The CDR3 contains 16 residues. The V gene's germline CDR1 is SGHRS and CDR2 YFSETQ. In DNA form, the CDR3 reads TGCGCCAGCAGCTTGGCCGATCGGACACGGAACTATGGCTACACCTTC. It translates to CASSLADRTRNYGYTF.

This clonotype was recorded many times. J is TRBJ2-3 and V is TRBV7-2; 12 bases line up with TRBD1. The CDR3 extends over 19 amino acids. CDR1 is SGHTA, CDR2 FQGNSA, per germline. V was clipped by 5 bases and J by 1 base; unmatched bases: 13. CDR3 coding DNA: TGTGCCAGCAGCCTGAGGGGGACAGGGGGCGATTGGGGCACAGATACGCAGTATTTT. Amino acid sequence: CASSLRGTGGDWGTDTQYF. The entire variable domain, with the rest obtained from reference TRBV7-2 and TRBJ2-3, is as follows: GAGVSQSPSNKVTEKGKDVELRCDPISGHTALYWYRQSLGQGLEFLIYFQGNSAPDKSGLPSDRFSAERTGGSVSTLTIQRTQQEDSAVYLCASSLRGTGGDWGTDTQYFGPGTRLTVL.

Ten or more counts support this clonotype. This chain connects TRBV15 to TRBJ2-1, with D perhaps TRBD2 (5 bases). Germline V gives CDR1 LNHNV, CDR2 YYDKDF (reference sequence). CDR3 length: 18 amino acids. Trimming left V 3 bases short and J 5 bases short, with 23 bases between. Here the CDR3 DNA reads TGTGCCACCAGCAGCTCTAGCCGATTCAAGGTAGACGACAATGAGCAGTTCTTC. This sequence encodes CATSSSSRFKVDDNEQFF.